The source of this T cell receptor beta chain is a study of CD8+ T cells in alopecia areata. About the research overall: Scoring treated patients' severity relied on the percentage of scalp area affected. Study-level results: Affected scalp, especially in alopecia totalis/universalis, had a higher clonality than normal scalp did. Clarity of TCR sharing across patients fell short of that in mice, possibly HLA-related.

Described treatment: oral pan-JAK inhibitor, 5-10 mg twice daily. The CDR3 contains 11 residues. Germline V gene lookup returns CDR1 SNHLY and CDR2 FYNNEI. V dropped 7 bases and J dropped 9 bases, with 7 bases sitting between them. Note on this clone: Its antigen is currently unknown.

cDNA serving as the sequencing template came from extracted, reverse transcribed RNA. Sequencing was performed with immunoSEQ multiplex PCR; in TCRdb, only in-frame clones are kept and a portion is missing. The sample carries more than 95,000 clones, 58% recorded once. This TCR came from a human donor with alopecia areata. The sequenced sample was CD8+ T cells sorted from blood, obtained at week 4, from a patient treated with tofacitinib. The chain has TRBV2 and TRBJ1-6; D is uncertain. The CDR3 nucleotides are TGTGCCAGCACTTCGCTTTCACCCCTCCACTTT. It is translated as CASTSLSPLHF.